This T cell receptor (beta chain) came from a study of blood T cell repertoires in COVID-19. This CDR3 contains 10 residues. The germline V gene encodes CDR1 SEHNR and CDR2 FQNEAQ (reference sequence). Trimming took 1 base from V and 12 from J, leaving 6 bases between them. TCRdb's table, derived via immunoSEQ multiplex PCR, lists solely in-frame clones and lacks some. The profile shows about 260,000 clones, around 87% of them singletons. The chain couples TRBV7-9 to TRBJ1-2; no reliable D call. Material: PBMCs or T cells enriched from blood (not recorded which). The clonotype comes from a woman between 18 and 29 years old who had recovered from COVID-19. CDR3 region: CASSLDPDTF. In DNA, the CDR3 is TGTGCCAGCAGCTTAGACCCAGACACCTTC.